This note documents a single T cell receptor beta chain sequence. The data stem from a study of T cell clonotyping in hematopoietic cell transplantation. TCRdb keeps only in-frame clones here, not all; method: immunoSEQ multiplex PCR. The sample has about 5,700 clones; 77% are singletons. The material sequenced was PBMCs, taken 100 days after allogeneic stem cell transplant. The sequence was obtained from a male patient aged 45-60 years who had an allogeneic stem cell transplant from an unrelated donor, so the T cells may come from the graft donor. Some clones in this sample may be carry-over from other donors' samples.

The CDR3 DNA sequence: TGTGCCAGCAGTTACTCGAATCAAGGGGGCAACTATGGCTACACCTTC. Protein sequence: CASSYSNQGGNYGYTF. The chain uses TRBV6-5 and TRBJ1-2, with 7 bases aligning to TRBD1. This CDR3 is built from 16 residues. V shed 0 bases, J shed 2 bases, and the junction held 6 bases outside the gene matches. CDR1 is MNHEY, CDR2 SVGAGI, per germline.